Given below is one T cell receptor beta chain in context. These data are taken from a study of follicular helper T cells after annual influenza vaccination. The junction had 11 bases not matched to a gene; V was cut back by 5 bases and J by 7 bases. The CDR3 is 14 amino acids. CDR1 is SGHTA, CDR2 FQGNSA, per germline. The time point is: 2014-2015 season, pre-vaccination. Vaccine contraindications, substance abuse, HIV/AIDS, active malignancy and active illness excluded donors. Each time point used roughly 35 to 110 mL of blood. Non-naive CD4+CXCR5+PD-1+ cTfh were sorted into ICOS+CD38+ and ICOS-CD38- fractions. Data came from immunoSEQ multiplex PCR; TCRdb stores just in-frame clones and leaves some out. Counted here are about 8,300 clones, roughly 80% occurring once; the ten biggest clones make up under 1.2%.

Sequences were derived from CXCR5+ CD38- circulating T follicular helper cells from blood, sampled on the day of influenza vaccination. Subset in this sample: circulating Tfh, non-naive CD4+CXCR5+PD-1+ (ICOS+CD38+ or ICOS-CD38-). This clonotype was sampled from an adult who received the influenza vaccine. V gene TRBV7-2 combines with J gene TRBJ2-7; 7 positions agree with TRBD2. In DNA, the CDR3 is TGTGCCAGCAGCGCCGATGGGTGGGGGGGGGAGCAGTACTTC. Residues: CASSADGWGGEQYF. Looking up the rest from reference TRBV7-2 and TRBJ2-7 gives the full variable domain: GAGVSQSPSNKVTEKGKDVELRCDPISGHTALYWYRQSLGQGLEFLIYFQGNSAPDKSGLPSDRFSAERTGGSVSTLTIQRTQQEDSAVYLCASSADGWGGEQYFGPGTRLTVT.